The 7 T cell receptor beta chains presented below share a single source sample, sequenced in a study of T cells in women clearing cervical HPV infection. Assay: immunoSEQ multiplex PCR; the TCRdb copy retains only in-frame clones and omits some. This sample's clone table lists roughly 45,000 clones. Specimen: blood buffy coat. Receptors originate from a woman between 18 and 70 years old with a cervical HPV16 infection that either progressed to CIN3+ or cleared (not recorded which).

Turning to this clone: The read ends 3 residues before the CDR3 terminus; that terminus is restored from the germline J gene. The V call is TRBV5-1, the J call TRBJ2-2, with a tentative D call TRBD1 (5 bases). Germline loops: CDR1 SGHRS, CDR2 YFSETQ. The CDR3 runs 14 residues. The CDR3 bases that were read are TGCGCCAGCAGCCCAGGGTCAACTAATGAAAAG. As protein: CASSPGSTNEK. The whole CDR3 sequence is CASSPGSTNEKLFF.

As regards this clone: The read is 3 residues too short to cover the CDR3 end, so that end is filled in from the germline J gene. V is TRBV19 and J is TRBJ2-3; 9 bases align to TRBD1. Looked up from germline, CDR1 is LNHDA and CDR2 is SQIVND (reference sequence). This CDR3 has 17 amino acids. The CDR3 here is CASRRQGVRGSEETQYF. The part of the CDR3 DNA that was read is TGTGCCAGTAGGCGACAGGGGGTAAGAGGGTCGGAGGAAACG.

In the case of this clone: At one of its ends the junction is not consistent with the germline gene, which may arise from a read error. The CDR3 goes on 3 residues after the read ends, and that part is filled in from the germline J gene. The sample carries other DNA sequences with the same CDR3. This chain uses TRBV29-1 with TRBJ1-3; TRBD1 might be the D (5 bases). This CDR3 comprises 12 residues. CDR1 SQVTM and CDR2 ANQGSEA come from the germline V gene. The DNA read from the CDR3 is TGCAGCGTAGCAGGGCCCGGAAACACA. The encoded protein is CSVAGPGNT. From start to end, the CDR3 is CSVAGPGNTIYF. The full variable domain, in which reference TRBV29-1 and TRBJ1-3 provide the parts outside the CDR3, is SAVISQKPSRDICQRGTSLTIQCQVDSQVTMMFWYRQQPGQSLTLIATANQGSEATYESGFVIDKFPISRPNLTFSTLTVSNMSPEDSSIYLCSVAGPGNTIYFGEGSWLTVV.

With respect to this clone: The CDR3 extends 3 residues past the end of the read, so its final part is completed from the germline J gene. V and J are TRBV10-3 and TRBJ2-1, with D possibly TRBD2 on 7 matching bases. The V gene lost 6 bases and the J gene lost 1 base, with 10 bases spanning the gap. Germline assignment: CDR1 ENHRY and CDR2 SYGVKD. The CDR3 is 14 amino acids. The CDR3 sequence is CAIREGGSYNEQFF. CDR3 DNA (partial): TGTGCCATCAGGGAGGGGGGGTCCTACAATGAG.

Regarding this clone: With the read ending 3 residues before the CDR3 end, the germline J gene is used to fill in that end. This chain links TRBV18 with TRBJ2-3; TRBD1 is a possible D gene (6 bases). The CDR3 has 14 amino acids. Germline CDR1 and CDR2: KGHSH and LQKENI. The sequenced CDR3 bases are TGTGCCAGCTCACCGGAAGGGGGTGCGGAGACG. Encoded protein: CASSPEGGAET. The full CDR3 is CASSPEGGAETQYF.

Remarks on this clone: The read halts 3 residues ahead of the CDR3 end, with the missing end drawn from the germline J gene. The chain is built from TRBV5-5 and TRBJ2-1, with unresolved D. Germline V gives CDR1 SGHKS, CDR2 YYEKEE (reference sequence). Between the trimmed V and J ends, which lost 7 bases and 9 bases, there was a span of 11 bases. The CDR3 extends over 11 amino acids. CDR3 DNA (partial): TGTGCCAGCTCCGGTTTCCTTGAG. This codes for CASSGFLE. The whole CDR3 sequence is CASSGFLEQFF.

The CDR3: CASSPGTGDSPLHF. The covered CDR3 bases are TGTGCCAGCTCACCAGGGACAGGGGACTCACCC. The chain combines TRBV18 with TRBJ1-6; 10 bases agree with TRBD1. The CDR3 goes on 3 residues after the read ends, and that part is filled in from the germline J gene. V gave up 2 bases and J gave up 10 bases; unmatched junction bases: 2. CDR3 size: 14 residues. Germline V gene lookup returns CDR1 KGHSH and CDR2 LQKENI.